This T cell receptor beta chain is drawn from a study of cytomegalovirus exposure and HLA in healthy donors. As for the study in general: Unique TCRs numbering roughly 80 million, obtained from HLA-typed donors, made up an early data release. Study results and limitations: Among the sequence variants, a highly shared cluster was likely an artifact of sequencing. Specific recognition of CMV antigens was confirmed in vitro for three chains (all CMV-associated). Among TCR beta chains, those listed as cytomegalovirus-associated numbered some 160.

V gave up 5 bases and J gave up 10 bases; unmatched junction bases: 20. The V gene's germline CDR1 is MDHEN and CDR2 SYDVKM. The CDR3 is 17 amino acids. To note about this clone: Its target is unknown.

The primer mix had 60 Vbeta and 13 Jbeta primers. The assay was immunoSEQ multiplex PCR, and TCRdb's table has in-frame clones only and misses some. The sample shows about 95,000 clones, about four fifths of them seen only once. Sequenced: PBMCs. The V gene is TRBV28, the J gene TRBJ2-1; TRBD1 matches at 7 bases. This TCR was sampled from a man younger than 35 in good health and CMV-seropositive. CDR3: CASSPTSKRGRRSEQFF. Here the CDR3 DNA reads TGTGCCAGCAGTCCCACTTCAAAAAGGGGGCGCAGGTCCGAGCAGTTCTTC.